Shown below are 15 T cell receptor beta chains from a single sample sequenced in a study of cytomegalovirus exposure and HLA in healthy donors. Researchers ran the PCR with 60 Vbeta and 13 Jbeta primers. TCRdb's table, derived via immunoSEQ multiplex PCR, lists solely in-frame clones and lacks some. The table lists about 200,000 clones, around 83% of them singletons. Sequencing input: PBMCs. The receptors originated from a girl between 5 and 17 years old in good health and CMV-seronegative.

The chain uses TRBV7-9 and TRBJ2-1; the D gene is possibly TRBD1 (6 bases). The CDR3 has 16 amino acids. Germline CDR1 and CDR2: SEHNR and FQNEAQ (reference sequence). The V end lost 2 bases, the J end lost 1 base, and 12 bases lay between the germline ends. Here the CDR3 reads CASSLRGGRSYNEQFF. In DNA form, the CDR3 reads TGTGCCAGCAGCTTACGAGGGGGTAGGTCCTACAATGAGCAGTTCTTC.

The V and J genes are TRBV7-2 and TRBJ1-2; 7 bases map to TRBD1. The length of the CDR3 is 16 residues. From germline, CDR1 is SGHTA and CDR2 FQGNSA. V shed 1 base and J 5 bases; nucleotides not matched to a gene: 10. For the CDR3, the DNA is TGTGCCAGCAGCTTAGGAACCCCGGACAGGACATATGGCTACACCTTC. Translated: CASSLGTPDRTYGYTF.

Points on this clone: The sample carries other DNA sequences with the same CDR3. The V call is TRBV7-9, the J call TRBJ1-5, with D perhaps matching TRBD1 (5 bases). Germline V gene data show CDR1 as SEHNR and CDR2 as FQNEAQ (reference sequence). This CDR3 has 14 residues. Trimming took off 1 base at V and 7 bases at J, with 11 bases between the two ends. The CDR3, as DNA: TGTGCCAGCAGCTTAGGCGGGGCCGGGCAGCCCCAGCATTTT. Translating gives CASSLGGAGQPQHF.

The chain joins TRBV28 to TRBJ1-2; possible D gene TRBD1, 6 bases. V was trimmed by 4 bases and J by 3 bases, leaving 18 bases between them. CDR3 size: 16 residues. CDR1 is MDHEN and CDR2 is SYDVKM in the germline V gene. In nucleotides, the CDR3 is TGTGCCAGCAGTTCAACAGGAAAGGGGGTTTACTATGGCTACACCTTC. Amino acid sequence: CASSSTGKGVYYGYTF.

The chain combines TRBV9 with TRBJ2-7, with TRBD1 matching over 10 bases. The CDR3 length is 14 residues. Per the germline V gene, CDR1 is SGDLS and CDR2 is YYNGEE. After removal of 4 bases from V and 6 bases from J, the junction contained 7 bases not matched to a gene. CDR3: CASSSGTGVSEQYF. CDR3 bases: TGTGCCAGCAGCTCCGGGACAGGGGTTTCCGAGCAGTACTTC.

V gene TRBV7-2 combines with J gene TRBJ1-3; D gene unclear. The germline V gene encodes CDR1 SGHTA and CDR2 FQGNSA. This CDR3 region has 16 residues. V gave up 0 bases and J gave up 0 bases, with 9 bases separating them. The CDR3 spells CASSLAWAASGNTIYF. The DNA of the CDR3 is TGTGCCAGCAGCTTAGCTTGGGCCGCCTCTGGAAACACCATATATTTT.

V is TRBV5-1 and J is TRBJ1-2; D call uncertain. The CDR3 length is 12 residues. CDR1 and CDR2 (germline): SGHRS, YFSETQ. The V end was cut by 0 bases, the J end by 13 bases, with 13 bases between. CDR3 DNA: TGCGCCAGCAGCTTGGATACGTCCTCGAGCACCTTC. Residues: CASSLDTSSSTF.

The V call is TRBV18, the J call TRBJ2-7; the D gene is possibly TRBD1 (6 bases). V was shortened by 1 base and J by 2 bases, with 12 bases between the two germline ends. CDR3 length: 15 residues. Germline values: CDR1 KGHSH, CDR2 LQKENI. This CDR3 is CASSPRTGPTYEQYF. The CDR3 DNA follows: TGTGCCAGCTCACCACGAACAGGGCCAACCTACGAGCAGTACTTC.

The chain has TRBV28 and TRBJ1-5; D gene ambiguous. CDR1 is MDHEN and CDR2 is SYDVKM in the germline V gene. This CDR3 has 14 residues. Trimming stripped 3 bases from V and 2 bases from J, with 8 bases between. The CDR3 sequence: CASSFDWGNQPQHF. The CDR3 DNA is TGTGCCAGCAGTTTTGACTGGGGCAATCAGCCCCAGCATTTT.

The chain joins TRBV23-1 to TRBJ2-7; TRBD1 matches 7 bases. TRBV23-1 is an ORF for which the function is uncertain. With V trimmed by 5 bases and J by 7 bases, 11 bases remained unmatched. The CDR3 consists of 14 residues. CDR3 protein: CASSFRTGSEEQYF. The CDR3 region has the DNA TGCGCCAGCAGTTTTCGGACAGGATCGGAGGAGCAGTACTTC.

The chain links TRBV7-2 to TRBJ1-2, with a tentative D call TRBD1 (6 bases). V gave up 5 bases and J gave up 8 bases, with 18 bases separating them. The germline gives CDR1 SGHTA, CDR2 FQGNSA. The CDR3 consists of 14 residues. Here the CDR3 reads CASSPRTVSKGYTF. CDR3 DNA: TGTGCCAGCAGCCCGAGGACAGTTTCAAAGGGCTACACCTTC.

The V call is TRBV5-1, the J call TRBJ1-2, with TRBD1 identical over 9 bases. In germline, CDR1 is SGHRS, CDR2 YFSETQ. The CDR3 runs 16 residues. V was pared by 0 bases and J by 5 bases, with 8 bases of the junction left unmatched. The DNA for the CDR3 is TGCGCCAGCAGCTTGGCGGAGGGACAGGGAATTTATGGCTACACCTTC. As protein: CASSLAEGQGIYGYTF.

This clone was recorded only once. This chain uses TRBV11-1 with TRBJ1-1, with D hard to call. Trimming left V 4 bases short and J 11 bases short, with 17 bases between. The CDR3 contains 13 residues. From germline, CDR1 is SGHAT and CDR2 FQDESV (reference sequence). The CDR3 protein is CASSSTARVVAFF. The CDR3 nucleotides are TGTGCCAGCAGCTCCACCGCGAGGGTGGTGGCTTTCTTT.

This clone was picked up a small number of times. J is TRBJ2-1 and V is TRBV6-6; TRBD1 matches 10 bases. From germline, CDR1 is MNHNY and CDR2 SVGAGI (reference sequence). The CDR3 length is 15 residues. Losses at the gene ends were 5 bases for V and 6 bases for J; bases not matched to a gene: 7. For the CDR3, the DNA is TGTGCCAGCAGTACCGGACAGGGGGAGGTCAATGAGCAGTTCTTC. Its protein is CASSTGQGEVNEQFF.

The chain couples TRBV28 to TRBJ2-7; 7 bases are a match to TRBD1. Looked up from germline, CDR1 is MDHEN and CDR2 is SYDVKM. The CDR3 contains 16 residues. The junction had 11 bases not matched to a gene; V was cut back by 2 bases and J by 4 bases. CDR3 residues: CASSLGRQGPPYEQYF. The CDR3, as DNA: TGTGCCAGCAGTTTAGGCAGACAGGGTCCGCCATACGAGCAGTACTTC.